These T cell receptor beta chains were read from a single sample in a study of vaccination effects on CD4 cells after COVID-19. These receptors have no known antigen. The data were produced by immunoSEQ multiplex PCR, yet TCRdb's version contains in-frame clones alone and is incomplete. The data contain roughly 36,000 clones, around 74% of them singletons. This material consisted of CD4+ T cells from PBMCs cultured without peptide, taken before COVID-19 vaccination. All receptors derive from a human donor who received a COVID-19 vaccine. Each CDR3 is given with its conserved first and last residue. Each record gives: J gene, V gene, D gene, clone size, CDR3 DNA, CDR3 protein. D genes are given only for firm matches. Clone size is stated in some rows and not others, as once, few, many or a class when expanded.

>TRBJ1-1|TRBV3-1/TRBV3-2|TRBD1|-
TGTGCCAGCAGCCCAGACGGGACAGCTTTTACTGAAGCTTTCTTT
CASSPDGTAFTEAFF
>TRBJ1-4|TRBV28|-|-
TGTGCCAGCAGTTTGGGGGGGTTGAAGGAAAAACTGTTTTTT
CASSLGGLKEKLFF
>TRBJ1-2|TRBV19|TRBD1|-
TGTGCCAGTAGTTTAAGGAGACAGGGGTCTTATGGCTACACCTTC
CASSLRRQGSYGYTF
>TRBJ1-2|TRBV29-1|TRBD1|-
TGCAGCGTGGGCGACCGGGACAGGGGAAGATATGGCTACACCTTC
CSVGDRDRGRYGYTF
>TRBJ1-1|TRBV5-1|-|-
TGCGCCAGCAGCTCCCAGGACACTGAAGCTTTCTTT
CASSSQDTEAFF
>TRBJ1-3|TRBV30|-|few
TGTGCCTGGAGTCGGAAAGGGATATCGGGAAACACCATATATTTT
CAWSRKGISGNTIYF
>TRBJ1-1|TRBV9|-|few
TGTGCCAGCAGCGCCGACTGGGGTACTGAAGCTTTCTTT
CASSADWGTEAFF
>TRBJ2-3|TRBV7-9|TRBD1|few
TGTGCCAGCAGCTTAGGACAGGGACACACAGATACGCAGTATTTT
CASSLGQGHTDTQYF
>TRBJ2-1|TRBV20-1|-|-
TGCAGTGCTACACAGGTCGAGCAGTTCTTC
CSATQVEQFF
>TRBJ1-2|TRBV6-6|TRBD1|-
TGTGCCAGCAGTTACCCTGAAACAGGGGAGGGGGGCTACACCTTC
CASSYPETGEGGYTF
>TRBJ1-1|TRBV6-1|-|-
TGTGCCAGCAGTGAATTGGAGAGAGCTTTCTTT
CASSELERAFF
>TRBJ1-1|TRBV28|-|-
TGTGCCAGCATTAGGGGCGGTGAAGCTTTCTTT
CASIRGGEAFF
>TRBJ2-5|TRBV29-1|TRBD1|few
TGCAGCGTCCTAGGACAGGAGAAATACTTC
CSVLGQEKYF
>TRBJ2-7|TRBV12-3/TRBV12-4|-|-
TGTGCCAGCAGTTTCCGGGACGAGCAGTACTTC
CASSFRDEQYF
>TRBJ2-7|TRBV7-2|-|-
TGTGCCAGCAGTTTAGGGGTCCCCTACGAGCAGTACTTC
CASSLGVPYEQYF
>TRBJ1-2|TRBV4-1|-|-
TGCGCCAGCAGCCAAGGAGAACGGCTGAAGTCTAACTATGGCTACACCTTC
CASSQGERLKSNYGYTF
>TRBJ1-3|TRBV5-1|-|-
TGCGCCAGCAGCTTCACCGGGACCGTCTCAACCCGGAACACCATATATTTT
CASSFTGTVSTRNTIYF
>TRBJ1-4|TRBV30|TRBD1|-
TGTGCCTGTGCTGGCCGGACAGGGGGCGAAATGGATGAAAAACTGTTTTTT
CACAGRTGGEMDEKLFF
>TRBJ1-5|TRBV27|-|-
TGTGCCAGCAAAGGACAGAGCAATCAGCCCCAGCATTTT
CASKGQSNQPQHF
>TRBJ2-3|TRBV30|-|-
TGTGCCTGGAGTGTAACTTCAGCGCGCCCAGATACGCAGTATTTT
CAWSVTSARPDTQYF
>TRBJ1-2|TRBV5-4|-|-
TGTGCCAGCAGCACCGGCCGAGCTAACTATGGCTACACCTTC
CASSTGRANYGYTF
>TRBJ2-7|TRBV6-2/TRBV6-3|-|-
TGTGCCAGCAGTGGGACCTCTAGCTTCGGACTACGCGAGCAGTACTTC
CASSGTSSFGLREQYF
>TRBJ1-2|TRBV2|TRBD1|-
TGTGCCAGCAGCTGGGACAGGTCGGACTATGGCTACACCTTC
CASSWDRSDYGYTF
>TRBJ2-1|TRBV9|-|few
TGTGCCAGCAGCGTAGGAACCCTGGTCAACAATGAGCAGTTCTTC
CASSVGTLVNNEQFF